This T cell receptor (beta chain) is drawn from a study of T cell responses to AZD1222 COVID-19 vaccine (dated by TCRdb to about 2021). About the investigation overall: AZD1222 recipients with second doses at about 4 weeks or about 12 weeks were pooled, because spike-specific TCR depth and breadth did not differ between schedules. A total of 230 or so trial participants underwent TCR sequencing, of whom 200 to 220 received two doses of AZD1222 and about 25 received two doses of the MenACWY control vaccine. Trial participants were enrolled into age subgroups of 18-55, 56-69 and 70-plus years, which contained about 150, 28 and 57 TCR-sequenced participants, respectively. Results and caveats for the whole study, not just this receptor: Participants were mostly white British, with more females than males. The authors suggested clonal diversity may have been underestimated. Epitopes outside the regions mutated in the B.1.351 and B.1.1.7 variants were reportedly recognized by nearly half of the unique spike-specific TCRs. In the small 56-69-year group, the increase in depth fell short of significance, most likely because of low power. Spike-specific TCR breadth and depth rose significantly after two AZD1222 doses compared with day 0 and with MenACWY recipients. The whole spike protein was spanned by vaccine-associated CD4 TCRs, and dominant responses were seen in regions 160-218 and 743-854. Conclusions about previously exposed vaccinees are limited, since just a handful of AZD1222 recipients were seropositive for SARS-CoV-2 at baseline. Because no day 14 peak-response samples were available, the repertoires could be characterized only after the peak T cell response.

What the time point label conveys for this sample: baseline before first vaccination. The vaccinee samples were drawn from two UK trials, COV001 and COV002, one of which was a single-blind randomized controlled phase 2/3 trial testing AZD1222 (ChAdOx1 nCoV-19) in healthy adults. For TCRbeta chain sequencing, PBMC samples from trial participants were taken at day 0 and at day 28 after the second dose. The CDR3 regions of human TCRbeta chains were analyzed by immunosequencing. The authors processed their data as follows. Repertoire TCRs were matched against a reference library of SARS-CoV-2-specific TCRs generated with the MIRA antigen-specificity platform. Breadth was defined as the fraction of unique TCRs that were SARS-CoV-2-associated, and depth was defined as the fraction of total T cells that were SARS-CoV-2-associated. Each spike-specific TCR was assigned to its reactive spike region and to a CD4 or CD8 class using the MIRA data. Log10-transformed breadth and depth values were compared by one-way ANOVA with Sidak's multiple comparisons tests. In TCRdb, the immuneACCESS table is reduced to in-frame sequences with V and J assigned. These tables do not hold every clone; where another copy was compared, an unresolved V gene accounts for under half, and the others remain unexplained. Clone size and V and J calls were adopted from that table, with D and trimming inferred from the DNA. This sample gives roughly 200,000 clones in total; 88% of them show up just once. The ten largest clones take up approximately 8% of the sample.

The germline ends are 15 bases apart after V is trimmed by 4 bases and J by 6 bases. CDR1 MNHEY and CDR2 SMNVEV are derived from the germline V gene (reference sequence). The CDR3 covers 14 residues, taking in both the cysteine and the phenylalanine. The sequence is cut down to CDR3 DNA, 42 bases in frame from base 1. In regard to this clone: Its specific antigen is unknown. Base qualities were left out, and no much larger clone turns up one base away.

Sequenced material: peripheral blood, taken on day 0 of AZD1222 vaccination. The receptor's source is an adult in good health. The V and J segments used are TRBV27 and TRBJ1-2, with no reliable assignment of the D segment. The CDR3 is CASSSYTRSDGYTF. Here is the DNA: TGTGCCAGCAGTTCCTACACAAGGAGTGATGGCTACACCTTC.